This TCR beta chain is drawn from a study of shared clonotypes between healthy human individuals. Study as a whole: CD4 naive and CD4 memory each took three plates per donor, while CD8 naive took two and CD8 memory one.

V was pared by 9 bases and J by 0 bases, with 6 bases of the junction left unmatched. This CDR3 comprises 14 residues. Germline lookup yields CDR1 ENHRY and CDR2 SYGVKD. Profiling relied on immunoSEQ multiplex PCR, and the TCRdb table lists in-frame clones only, not all of them. The sample has around 700,000 clones, about 74% seen once; the top ten hold over 1.5%. The TCR originated in a woman in her 30s in good health. Sequenced input: memory CD4+ T cells sorted from blood. The sample's subset: CD45RA-negative fraction. The chain carries TRBV10-3 and TRBJ2-3, with 7 bases that match TRBD1. CDR3 sequence: CAIARDRSTDTQYF. The CDR3 DNA follows: TGTGCCATTGCTCGGGACAGAAGCACAGATACGCAGTATTTT.